The rows below give T cell receptor beta chains drawn from one sample of a study of cytomegalovirus exposure and HLA in healthy donors. Sequencing was performed with immunoSEQ multiplex PCR; in TCRdb, only in-frame clones are kept and a portion is missing. Here the sample spans approximately 59,000 clones, over 90% being singletons. The source material was PBMCs. Source of these receptors: a young man in good health and CMV-seropositive. Each CDR3 is given with its conserved first and last residue. A D gene is named only where the DNA matches it firmly. Rows may omit the clone size; those that give it use once, few, many or a size class.

TRBJ2-7,TRBD2,few,TRBV18,TGTGCCAGCTCACCGGGGACTAGCGGGCCTAGCTCCTACGAGCAGTACTTC,CASSPGTSGPSSYEQYF
TRBJ2-1,TRBD1,.,TRBV5-1,TGCGCCAGCAGCTTTGGGACAGGGGGGAATGAGCAGTTCTTC,CASSFGTGGNEQFF
TRBJ1-1,TRBD1,.,TRBV7-9,TGTGCCAGCAGCCAGGGACAGGCCAACACTGAAGCTTTCTTT,CASSQGQANTEAFF
TRBJ2-7,TRBD2,.,TRBV7-9,TGTGCCAGCAGCTTGTCCGGGACTAGCGGAGCCTACGAGCAGTACTTC,CASSLSGTSGAYEQYF
TRBJ2-7,TRBD2,few,TRBV5-5,TGTGCCAGCAGCTTGGACCTAGCGGGAGGGCCGACCTTC,CASSLDLAGGPTF
TRBJ1-1,.,once,TRBV11-2,TGTGCCAGCAGTGTGACTGGGAACACTGAAGCTTTCTTT,CASSVTGNTEAFF
TRBJ2-7,TRBD2,.,TRBV9,TGTGCCAGCAGCGCAGGTCCGGGACTAGCCTACGAGCAGTACTTC,CASSAGPGLAYEQYF
TRBJ2-7,.,.,TRBV2,TGTGCCAGCAGTAGGGAGTTCGAGCAGTACTTC,CASSREFEQYF
TRBJ2-3,TRBD2,.,TRBV28,TGTGCCAGCAGTTTAGGATTGGGACTAGCGGGAGGAATCACAGATACGCAGTATTTT,CASSLGLGLAGGITDTQYF
TRBJ2-1,.,.,TRBV29-1,TGCAGCGCCCGGAACGGGGGGCACAATGAGCAGTTCTTC,CSARNGGHNEQFF
TRBJ2-3,TRBD2,once,TRBV11-3,TGTGCCAGCAGCGCGACTAGCGGCACAGATACGCAGTATTTT,CASSATSGTDTQYF
TRBJ2-7,TRBD2,once,TRBV6-1,TGTGCCAGCAGTGAAGCCCCTAGCGGGACCTACGAGCAGTACTTC,CASSEAPSGTYEQYF
TRBJ2-1,.,.,TRBV6-6,TGTGCCAGCAGTTACTCCCCCCAGGGGGGCAATGAGCAGTTCTTC,CASSYSPQGGNEQFF
TRBJ2-5,.,once,TRBV15,TGTGCCACCAGCAGAGATATTAATCCCCAAGAGACCCAGTACTTC,CATSRDINPQETQYF
TRBJ2-1,TRBD1,.,TRBV28,TGTGCCAGCAGTTCCACTCGACAGGGACACAATGAGCAGTTCTTC,CASSSTRQGHNEQFF
TRBJ2-1,.,.,TRBV28,TGTGCCAGCAGTTTATTTGCTAGCTCCTACAATGAGCAGTTCTTC,CASSLFASSYNEQFF
TRBJ1-4,.,.,TRBV11-3,TGTGCCAGCAGCTCCGGAAACCGACGACAGAGACTTAATGAAAAACTGTTTTTT,CASSSGNRRQRLNEKLFF
TRBJ1-5,.,.,TRBV30,TGTGCCTGGAGAAGAGGAGGCAATCAGCCCCAGCATTTT,CAWRRGGNQPQHF
TRBJ2-7,.,.,TRBV9,TGTGCCAGCAGCCCAGCGGGTACGACCTACGAGCAGTACTTC,CASSPAGTTYEQYF
TRBJ2-2,TRBD2,.,TRBV11-2,TGTGCCAGCAGCTTGGGACTAGCGGGCCTCGGCGGGGAGCTGTTTTTT,CASSLGLAGLGGELFF
TRBJ2-2,TRBD1,.,TRBV7-8,TGTGCCAGCAGCCCTCCCCCGGGACAGGGTAACACCGGGGAGCTGTTTTTT,CASSPPPGQGNTGELFF
TRBJ2-7,TRBD2,.,TRBV7-9,TGTGCCAGCAGCCCTCGACTAGCGGGGGCATTCGAGCAGTACTTC,CASSPRLAGAFEQYF
TRBJ2-5,.,once,TRBV19,TGTGCCAGTAGTCCCCTCTCAGGATCAGCGAGGGGGGAGACCCAGTACTTC,CASSPLSGSARGETQYF
TRBJ2-7,TRBD2,.,TRBV5-4,TGTGCCAGCAGCTTGGGCGGGGCTAGCGGTACCTACGAGCAGTACTTC,CASSLGGASGTYEQYF
TRBJ2-4,TRBD2,.,TRBV9,TGTGCCAGCAGCCCGGGGGAACTAGCGGGGGTTGGCATTCAGTACTTC,CASSPGELAGVGIQYF
TRBJ1-2,TRBD1,.,TRBV27,TGTGCCAGCAGTGTATGGGGACAGGAAAACTATGGCTACACCTTC,CASSVWGQENYGYTF
TRBJ1-1,TRBD1,.,TRBV27,TGTGCCAGCAGTCACCACCAGACAGGGCGGGGCACTGAAGCTTTCTTT,CASSHHQTGRGTEAFF
TRBJ2-3,.,.,TRBV27,TGTGCCAGCAGTTTCTCAGATACGCAGTATTTT,CASSFSDTQYF
TRBJ1-4,.,.,TRBV5-6,TGTGCCAGCAGCTTGTGGGGGGTTCAAGAAAAACTGTTTTTT,CASSLWGVQEKLFF
TRBJ1-4,.,.,TRBV11-2,TGTGCCAGCAGCTTCGGGAGCCGGAGGGAAAAACTGTTTTTT,CASSFGSRREKLFF
TRBJ2-3,TRBD2,.,TRBV27,TGTGCCAGCACCCTAACTAGCGGTCAGGAAAGGGATACGCAGTATTTT,CASTLTSGQERDTQYF
TRBJ2-1,.,.,TRBV7-3,TGTGCCAGCAGCGCTGCTGGCAGCTCCTACAATGAGCAGTTCTTC,CASSAAGSSYNEQFF
TRBJ1-4,TRBD1,.,TRBV19,TGTGCCAGTAGCAGGGGGCGGAATGAAAAACTGTTTTTT,CASSRGRNEKLFF
TRBJ1-2,.,once,TRBV6-1,TGTGCCAGCAGTGGTAGAGAATACCTTACTAACTATGGCTACACCTTC,CASSGREYLTNYGYTF
TRBJ1-1,.,.,TRBV4-2,TGTGCCAGCAGCCAAGATCCCCAGGGGCTGGGAACTGAAGCTTTCTTT,CASSQDPQGLGTEAFF
TRBJ2-1,TRBD1,.,TRBV7-9,TGTGCCAGCAGCTTAGACGGTCCGGACAGGGGGAGTGGGGGTGAGCAGTTCTTC,CASSLDGPDRGSGGEQFF
TRBJ1-5,.,.,TRBV19,TGTGCCAGTAGTGGCCGGGGATCGGGTCAGCCCCAGCATTTT,CASSGRGSGQPQHF
TRBJ2-1,.,once,TRBV15,TGTGCCACCAGCTGGGGTGGGGTAGACGGGAACAATGAGCAGTTCTTC,CATSWGGVDGNNEQFF
TRBJ1-2,TRBD1,.,TRBV6-5,TGTGCCAGCAGTTACTCCTTGGGACAGGCCACCGACTACACCTTC,CASSYSLGQATDYTF
TRBJ2-1,.,.,TRBV4-1,TGCGCCAGCAGCCAAGATCAGGTCAATGTTTACAATGAGCAGTTCTTC,CASSQDQVNVYNEQFF
TRBJ2-7,TRBD2,.,TRBV28,TGTGCCAGCAGACATAAACGTGTCGGGAGGGGTTCCTACGAGCAGTACTTC,CASRHKRVGRGSYEQYF
TRBJ1-3,.,.,TRBV10-3,TGTGCCATCAGTGACCAGGTGGGCCTTCCTGGAAACACCATATATTTT,CAISDQVGLPGNTIYF
TRBJ1-2,TRBD1,.,TRBV11-2,TGTGCCAGCAGCTCAGGGGGCCCTTATGGCTACACCTTC,CASSSGGPYGYTF
TRBJ2-7,.,.,TRBV5-8,TGTGCCAGCCTCGAGGGGGGGACCGTGGGTCCCGAGCAGTACTTC,CASLEGGTVGPEQYF
TRBJ2-7,.,.,TRBV15,TGTGCCACCAGCAAAGACCGGGACACCCTTATTTACGAGCAGTACTTC,CATSKDRDTLIYEQYF
TRBJ1-2,TRBD1,.,TRBV10-3,TGTGCCATCAGTAGACAGGGAAACAACTATGGCTACACCTTC,CAISRQGNNYGYTF
TRBJ2-2,TRBD2,.,TRBV9,TGTGCCAGCAGCGAGGGACTAGAAGCCGGGGAGCTGTTTTTT,CASSEGLEAGELFF
TRBJ2-1,.,.,TRBV19,TGTGCCAGTAGTATGGAGAATGAGCAGTTCTTC,CASSMENEQFF
TRBJ1-1,.,.,TRBV7-9,TGTGCCAGCAGCTTAGACAGCCCTGAAGCTTTCTTT,CASSLDSPEAFF
TRBJ1-2,TRBD1,few,TRBV4-1,TGCGCCAGCAGCCAGACCGACAGGGCAAACTATGGCTACACCTTC,CASSQTDRANYGYTF
TRBJ2-2,.,few,TRBV19,TGTGCCACTCAGGGGGGTGGGGACACCGGGGAGCTGTTTTTT,CATQGGGDTGELFF
TRBJ2-7,TRBD2,.,TRBV28,TGTGCCAGCAGTCGTCGGCTAGCGGGTCTCTACGAGCAGTACTTC,CASSRRLAGLYEQYF